This T cell receptor (beta chain) was recovered during a study of CD8+CD57+ T cells in acquired aplastic anemia. Across the whole study: 3.2 ug was the average amount of DNA from sorted CD4+ and CD8+ cells.

It was genomic DNA that served as the template for profiling TCR beta VDJ and CDR3. Each CDR3 protein gets one entry after TCRdb re-called the reads with MiXCR. The sample has roughly 190,000 distinct CDR3 sequences, just under 50% seen once. This clonotype has ten or more counts. Sequencing was done on patients that had shown CD8+CD57+ cell expansion by flow cytometry. This clonotype was sampled from a human donor with aplastic anemia. The sequencing sample was made of sorted CD4+, CD8+, or CD8+CD57+ T cells (not recorded which) from PBMCs.

CDR3 sequence reads: CASSQGDALWGYTF. In DNA, the CDR3 is TGTGCCAGCAGCCAAGGGGACGCGCTCTGGGGCTACACCTTC. The chain couples TRBV14 to TRBJ1-2; D is perhaps TRBD1 (5 bases). Trimming cost V 1 base and J 8 bases, with 14 bases left between them. CDR3 length equals 14 residues. Germline CDR1 SGHDN, CDR2 FVKESK.